This is a list of T cell receptor beta chains from one sample in a study of blood T cell repertoires in COVID-19. Method: immunoSEQ multiplex PCR; TCRdb's copy keeps in-frame clones and lacks some. Of approximately 89,000 clones listed, approximately 80% are singletons. Specimen: peripheral blood. Every receptor here comes from a woman aged 80 or older with acute or convalescent COVID-19. Both conserved end residues are part of each CDR3. The order of the fields is clone size, V gene, D gene, J gene, CDR3 protein. The D gene is left open where the match is weak. Size tells how often a clone was seen (once, few, many) or the class of an expanded clone, and some rows leave it out.

>.|TRBV20-1|TRBD2|TRBJ2-3
CSASSASGEYTDTQYF
>.|TRBV5-1|TRBD1|TRBJ1-1
CASSQILGQEAFF
>.|TRBV10-3|.|TRBJ2-2
CAIMRSANTGELFF
>.|TRBV5-1|.|TRBJ2-3
CASSLGGDTDTQYF
>few|TRBV11-2|TRBD1|TRBJ1-2
CASSLASGGSGYTF
>.|TRBV7-6|TRBD1|TRBJ2-5
CASRRQGVAQETQYF
>.|TRBV7-3|TRBD2|TRBJ2-1
CASSLRGGVAYNEQFF
>once|TRBV5-1|.|TRBJ2-5
CASSFRRDGETQYF
>few|TRBV6-7|TRBD2|TRBJ2-1
CASSRGSRSYNEQFF
>few|TRBV5-1|.|TRBJ2-1
CASSAWQGNEQFF
>once|TRBV11-2|TRBD1|TRBJ1-1
CASSVRDRVGMNTEAFF
>.|TRBV7-9|.|TRBJ1-1
CASSLDPTTEAFF
>.|TRBV2|.|TRBJ2-7
CASSGDYEQYF
>.|TRBV2|TRBD1|TRBJ2-3
CASSVLIGEGAPFRDTQYF
>once|TRBV18|TRBD1|TRBJ1-2
CASSPSNRDRAYYGYTF
>.|TRBV7-9|.|TRBJ2-5
CASSSEGWGEQETQYF
>.|TRBV7-9|TRBD1|TRBJ1-1
CASRRPGQGHTEAFF
>.|TRBV14|TRBD1|TRBJ1-2
CASSQDGTGTAFRAPNYGYTF
>.|TRBV15|TRBD2|TRBJ2-7
CATSVPSGSSYEQYF
>few|TRBV27|.|TRBJ1-2
CASRQGNYGYTF
>.|TRBV18|TRBD1|TRBJ1-3
CASSRRTGTFGNTIYF
>.|TRBV18|.|TRBJ2-7
CASSPPSRAEQYF
>.|TRBV5-1|.|TRBJ1-1
CASSSQLNTEAFF